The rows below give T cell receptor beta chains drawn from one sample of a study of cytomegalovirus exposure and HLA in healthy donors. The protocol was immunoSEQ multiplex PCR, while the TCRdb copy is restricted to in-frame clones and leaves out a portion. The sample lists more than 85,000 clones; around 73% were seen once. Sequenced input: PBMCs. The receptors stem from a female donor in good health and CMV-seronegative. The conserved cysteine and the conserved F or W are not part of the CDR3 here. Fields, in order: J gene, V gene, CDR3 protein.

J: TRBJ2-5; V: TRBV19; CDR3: ASSMWGDQETQY
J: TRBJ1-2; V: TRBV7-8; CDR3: ASSLQGAGGYT
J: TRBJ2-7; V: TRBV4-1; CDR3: ASSQYSGGTRYEQY
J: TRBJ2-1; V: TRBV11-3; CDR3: ASSLDVSLAGPYNEQF
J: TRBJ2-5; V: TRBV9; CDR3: ASSLGDRGPETQY
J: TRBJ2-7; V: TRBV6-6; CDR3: ASSGTGLIYEQY
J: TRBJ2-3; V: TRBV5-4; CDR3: ASSLGGSGGTDTQY
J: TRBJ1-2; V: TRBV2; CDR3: ASRSRDRAGYGYT
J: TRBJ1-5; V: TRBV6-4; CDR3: ASSKDSNYQPQH
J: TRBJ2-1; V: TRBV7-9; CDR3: ASSLREKGVGSYNEQF
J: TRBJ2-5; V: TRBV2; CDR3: ASRGTSGGYQETQY
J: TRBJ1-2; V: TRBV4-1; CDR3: ASSQGNRRGYGYT
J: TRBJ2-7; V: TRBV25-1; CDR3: ASSEWGTGGYEQY
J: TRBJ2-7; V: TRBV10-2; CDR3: ASSYTGGSWEQY
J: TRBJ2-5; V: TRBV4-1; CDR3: ASSPSPIRETQY
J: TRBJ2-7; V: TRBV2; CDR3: ASSPGGAGEQY
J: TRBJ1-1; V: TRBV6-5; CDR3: ASSYDSNTEAF
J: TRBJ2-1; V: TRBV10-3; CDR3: AISDLLAGGDNEQF
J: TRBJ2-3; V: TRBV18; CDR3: ASSPGGAATDTQY
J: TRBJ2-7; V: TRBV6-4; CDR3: ASSATDGGEQY
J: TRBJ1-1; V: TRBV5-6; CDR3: ASSSSGGSNTEAF
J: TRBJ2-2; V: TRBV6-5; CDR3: ASSYGLSANTGELF
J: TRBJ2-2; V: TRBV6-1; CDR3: ASGGQGTTGELF
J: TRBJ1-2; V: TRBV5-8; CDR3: ASSLVGQPNYGYT
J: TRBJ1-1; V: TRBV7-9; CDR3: ASSFDRWDTEAF
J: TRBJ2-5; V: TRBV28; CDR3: ASSLGGLAEGETQY
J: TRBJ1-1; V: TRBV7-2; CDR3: ASSLAGQGTEAF
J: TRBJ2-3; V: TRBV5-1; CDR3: ASSSREGSDTQY
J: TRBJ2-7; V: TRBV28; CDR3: ASSPRTGSYEQY
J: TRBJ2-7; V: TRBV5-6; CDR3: ASSLGQGFSLSYEQY
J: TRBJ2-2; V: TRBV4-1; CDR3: ASSQGTSGRRTGELF
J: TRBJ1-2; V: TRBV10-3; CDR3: AISGPVNAGYT
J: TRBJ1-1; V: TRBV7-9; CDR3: ASSLAEGKNTEAF
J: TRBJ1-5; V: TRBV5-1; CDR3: ASSLGDRNQPQH
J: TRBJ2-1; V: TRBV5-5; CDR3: ASSPGLAGDNEQF
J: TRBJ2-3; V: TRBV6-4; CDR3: ASSGGQGTDTQY
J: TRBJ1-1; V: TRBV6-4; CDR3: ASSDTGFTEAF
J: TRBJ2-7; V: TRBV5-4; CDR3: ASSPHRLAGVQEQY
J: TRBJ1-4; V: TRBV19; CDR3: ASRTGSDEKLF
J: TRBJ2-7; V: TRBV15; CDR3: ATSRDSGQINYEQY
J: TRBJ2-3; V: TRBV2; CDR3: ASNDDYFTDTQY
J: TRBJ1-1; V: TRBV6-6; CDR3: ASSLQNTEAF
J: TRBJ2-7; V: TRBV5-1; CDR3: ASSLDLAPAAEQY
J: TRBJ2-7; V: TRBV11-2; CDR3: ASSLPQIPYEQY
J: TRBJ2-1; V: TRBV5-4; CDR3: ASSFSSSYNEQF
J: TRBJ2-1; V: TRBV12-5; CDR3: ASGSSGGYNEQF
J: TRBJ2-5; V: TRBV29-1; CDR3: SVGGRVSQETQY
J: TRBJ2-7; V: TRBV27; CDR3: ASSPGTGGREQY